The 17 T cell receptor beta chains below come from one sample, sequenced in a study of beta chain features in type 1 diabetes. Overall study findings and caveats: In every one of the four CD4+ subsets, TCRB CDR3s were moderately but significantly shorter in Type 1 diabetes patients.

Expressed TCRB transcripts were sequenced after all isolated RNA was converted to cDNA. Here immunoSEQ multiplex PCR was the method, and the copy in TCRdb shows in-frame clones only, minus some. The profile shows 250,000 to 350,000 clones, 14% of them singletons. These receptors' antigens are unknown. Sample: naive CD4+ T cells from blood. Source of these receptors: a man aged 25 to 45 with type 1 diabetes.

This clone was picked up a small number of times. The rearrangement joins TRBV5-4 to TRBJ2-1; possible D gene TRBD2, 5 bases. The V gene's germline CDR1 is SGHNT and CDR2 YYREEE (reference sequence). This CDR3 comprises 15 residues. The germline V and J ends were trimmed by 7 bases and 5 bases, with 19 bases remaining between them. The CDR3 nucleotides are TGTGCCAGCCTCGGCCCCGGGATATCGGACAATGAGCAGTTCTTC. Translated, it gives CASLGPGISDNEQFF. The full variable domain, completed using reference TRBV5-4 and TRBJ2-1, is ETGVTQSPTHLIKTRGQQVTLRCSSQSGHNTVSWYQQALGQGPQFIFQYYREEENGRGNFPPRFSGLQFPNYSSELNVNALELDDSALYLCASLGPGISDNEQFFGPGTRLTVL.

The rearrangement joins TRBV6-5 to TRBJ1-1, with D perhaps TRBD1 (6 bases). The CDR3 spans 13 residues. CDR1 is MNHEY, CDR2 SVGAGI, per germline. V was pared by 6 bases and J by 7 bases, with 15 bases between. The CDR3 coding sequence is TGTGCCAGCAGAAGTGGACAGACATATGAAGCTTTCTTT. This encodes CASRSGQTYEAFF.

In its sample, this clone was seen a few times. This chain connects TRBV7-3 to TRBJ2-7; D is perhaps TRBD2 (6 bases). CDR3 length equals 15 residues. V was clipped by 4 bases and J by 3 bases, with 16 bases between them. Germline V gene sequence: CDR1 SGHTA, CDR2 FQGTGA. The CDR3 bases are TGTGCCAGCAGCTCCGCTTGGGACTTAGACTACGAGCAGTACTTC. Encoded protein: CASSSAWDLDYEQYF.

The gene calls are TRBV27 and TRBJ2-7; possible D gene TRBD2, 6 bases. CDR3 length equals 16 residues. Germline V gives CDR1 MNHEY, CDR2 SMNVEV (reference sequence). Trimming removed 0 bases at V and 0 bases at J, with 12 bases between. The CDR3 is CASSLSVRGNSYEQYF. The CDR3 DNA sequence: TGTGCCAGCAGTTTATCTGTGCGCGGGAACTCCTACGAGCAGTACTTC.

The chain has TRBV18 and TRBJ2-7; 8 nucleotides line up with TRBD1. Trimming removed 2 bases from V and 3 bases from J; junction bases left unmatched: 6. The CDR3 runs 15 residues. Germline assignment: CDR1 KGHSH and CDR2 LQKENI. For the CDR3, the DNA is TGTGCCAGCTCACCAGGACAGGGTATGAGCTACGAGCAGTACTTC. Protein: CASSPGQGMSYEQYF. Using reference TRBV18 and TRBJ2-7 for the parts outside the CDR3, the full variable domain is NAGVMQNPRHLVRRRGQEARLRCSPMKGHSHVYWYRQLPEEGLKFMVYLQKENIIDESGMPKERFSAEFPKEGPSILRIQQVVRGDSAAYFCASSPGQGMSYEQYFGPGTRLTVT.

The J gene is TRBJ2-3, the V gene TRBV29-1; 8 nucleotides line up with TRBD1. The V gene end was trimmed by 7 bases and the J gene end by 0 bases; junction bases not matched to a gene: 6. Germline CDR1 reads SQVTM; CDR2 reads ANQGSEA. The CDR3 has 14 residues. The DNA for the CDR3 is TGCAGCGCCATCCCAGGGGGCAGCACAGATACGCAGTATTTT. Its translation: CSAIPGGSTDTQYF.

This clone was seen just once. At the DNA level, this CDR3 is encoded by other sequences in the same sample as well. The chain recombines TRBV18 with TRBJ2-7, with TRBD1 identical over 7 bases. The ends lost 3 bases at V and 0 bases at J; junction bases unmatched: 5. Germline V lookup: CDR1 KGHSH, CDR2 LQKENI. The CDR3 consists of 15 residues. The CDR3 protein is CASSPGQASSYEQYF. The CDR3 region has the DNA TGTGCCAGCTCACCCGGACAGGCGTCCTCCTACGAGCAGTACTTC.

The chain joins TRBV7-9 to TRBJ2-5; the match to TRBD1 covers 7 bases. The V segment lost 5 bases and the J segment 3 bases; nucleotides outside the gene matches: 9. This CDR3 has 15 residues. Germline V gene data show CDR1 as SEHNR and CDR2 as FQNEAQ (reference sequence). The CDR3 DNA is TGTGCCAGCAGCCATGGACAGGCCTTTGAAGAGACCCAGTACTTC. Translated, it gives CASSHGQAFEETQYF.

The V and J genes are TRBV5-1 and TRBJ2-5; possibly TRBD2 for D (5 bases). The CDR3 is 13 amino acids. Germline V CDR1 and CDR2: SGHRS, YFSETQ. Trimming pared 4 bases from V and 4 bases from J, leaving 11 bases between. The DNA for the CDR3 is TGCGCCAGCAGCCCGGGATATGGAGAGACCCAGTACTTC. Translation gives CASSPGYGETQYF.

This clone was counted between two and nine times. The rearrangement joins TRBV6-1 to TRBJ2-1; 11 positions agree with TRBD2. Trimming cost V 4 bases and J 10 bases; bases outside gene matches: 15. CDR1 is MNHNS and CDR2 is SASEGT in the germline V gene. This CDR3 is built from 17 residues. CDR3 in DNA: TGTGCCAGCAGTGCCTCACCTCACACTAGCGGGAGAGGAGAGCAGTTCTTC. Amino acids: CASSASPHTSGRGEQFF.

This clone was seen more than once but under ten times. The rearrangement joins TRBV9 to TRBJ2-1, with 9 nucleotides matching TRBD1. The CDR3 has 14 residues. CDR1 is SGDLS, CDR2 YYNGEE, per germline. Unmatched junction bases numbered 8, after V lost 6 bases and J lost 7 bases. CDR3 DNA sequence: TGTGCCAGCAACCCGGGACAGGGAAAGAATGAGCAGTTCTTC. Protein: CASNPGQGKNEQFF.

This clone was observed a handful of times. The chain employs TRBV4-2 and TRBJ2-1, with TRBD2 matching 7 bases. Germline lookup yields CDR1 LGHNA and CDR2 YNFKEQ. The CDR3 is made up of 16 amino acids. Unmatched junction bases numbered 4, after V lost 1 base and J lost 1 base. The CDR3 region is CASSQVASGSYNEQFF. CDR3 coding DNA: TGTGCCAGCAGCCAAGTCGCTAGCGGATCCTACAATGAGCAGTTCTTC.

This clone was detected only a few times. This chain connects TRBV7-2 to TRBJ2-5; TRBD2 is a possible D gene (5 bases). Trimming took off 1 base at V and 5 bases at J, with 14 bases between the two ends. CDR1 and CDR2 from the germline V gene are SGHTA and FQGNSA. The CDR3 sequence is 15 residues long. Here the CDR3 DNA reads TGTGCCAGCAGCTTAGGAGGGATGCGTCGCGAGACCCAGTACTTC. Encoded protein: CASSLGGMRRETQYF.

This clone turned up a few times. The chain employs TRBV20-1 and TRBJ1-2; weak D call: TRBD1 (6 bases). The length of the CDR3 is 11 residues. Per the germline V gene, CDR1 is DFQATT and CDR2 is SNEGSKA (reference sequence). The germline V and J ends were trimmed by 7 bases and 6 bases, with 12 bases remaining between them. CDR3 in amino acids: CSEPGTNGYTF. The CDR3 nucleotides read TGCAGTGAACCCGGGACAAATGGCTACACCTTC.

This rearrangement joins TRBV5-6 to TRBJ2-7; D perhaps matches TRBD1 (5 bases). The V end was cut by 4 bases, the J end by 4 bases, with 15 bases between. CDR3 size: 14 residues. Per the germline V gene, CDR1 is SGHDT and CDR2 is YYEEEE. The CDR3 nucleotides are TGTGCCAGCAGCCGAGAGAAGGGGCGGTACGAGCAGTACTTC. This codes for CASSREKGRYEQYF.

V is TRBV28 and J is TRBJ1-1; unclear D gene. The ends were cut back, 8 bases at V and 3 bases at J, with 10 bases in the middle. CDR1 is MDHEN, CDR2 SYDVKM, per germline. CDR3 length: 12 residues. The DNA of the CDR3 is TGTGCCAGCGGTGAGAGGGACACTGAAGCTTTCTTT. Protein sequence: CASGERDTEAFF.

This clone showed up just a few times. J is TRBJ2-7 and V is TRBV20-1; unclear D gene. The germline gives CDR1 DFQATT, CDR2 SNEGSKA (reference sequence). Between the trimmed V and J ends, which lost 3 bases and 3 bases, there was a span of 6 bases. The length of the CDR3 is 11 residues. CDR3 coding DNA: TGCAGTGCTAGCGAGAACTACGAGCAGTACTTC. It specifies CSASENYEQYF.